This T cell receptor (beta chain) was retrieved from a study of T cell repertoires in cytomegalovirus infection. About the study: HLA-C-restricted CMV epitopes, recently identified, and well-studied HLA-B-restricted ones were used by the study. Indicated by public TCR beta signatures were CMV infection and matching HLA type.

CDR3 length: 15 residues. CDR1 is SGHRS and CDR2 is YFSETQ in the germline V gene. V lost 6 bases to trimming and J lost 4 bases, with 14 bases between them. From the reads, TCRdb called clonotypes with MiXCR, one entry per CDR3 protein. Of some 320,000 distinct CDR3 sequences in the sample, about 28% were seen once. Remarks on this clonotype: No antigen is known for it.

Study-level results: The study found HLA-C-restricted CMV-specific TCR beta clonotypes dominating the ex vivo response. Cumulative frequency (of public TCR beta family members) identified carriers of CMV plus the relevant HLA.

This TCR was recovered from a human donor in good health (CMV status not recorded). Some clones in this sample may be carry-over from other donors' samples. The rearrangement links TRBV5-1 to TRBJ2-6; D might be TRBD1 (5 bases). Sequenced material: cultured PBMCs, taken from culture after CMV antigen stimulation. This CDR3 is CASKVSGRGANVLTF. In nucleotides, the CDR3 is TGCGCCAGCAAAGTTTCAGGGCGAGGGGCCAACGTCCTGACTTTC. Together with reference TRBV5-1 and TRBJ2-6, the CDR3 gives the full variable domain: KAGVTQTPRYLIKTRGQQVTLSCSPISGHRSVSWYQQTPGQGLQFLFEYFSETQRNKGNFPGRFSGRQFSNSRSEMNVSTLELGDSALYLCASKVSGRGANVLTFGAGSRLTVL.